What follows are 18 T cell receptor beta chains derived from one specimen sequenced in a study of T cell responses to AZD1222 COVID-19 vaccine (dated by TCRdb to the early 2020s). Library method: the immunoSEQ multiplex PCR assay. The table comes from immuneACCESS by way of TCRdb, which keeps in-frame sequences with V and J called. Part of the clones is missing from these tables; in studies checked, under half for an unresolved V gene and the rest for unknown reasons. This sample gives tens of thousands of clones in total; about 92% of them show up just once. The top ten clones comprise 4% to 5% of the sample. The sample's time point label, decoded: baseline before first vaccination. The sequencing used peripheral blood, collected on day 0 of AZD1222 vaccination. These receptors were taken from an adult in good health.

This clone has only a few counts. The genes are TRBV11-3 and TRBJ1-2; 9 nucleotides line up with TRBD1. The CDR3 has 14 amino acids. V trimming: 7 bases; J trimming: 5 bases; junction bases outside the gene matches: 8. The germline V gene has CDR1 SGHNT and CDR2 YENEEA. CDR3 sequence (DNA): TGTGCCAGCACCCCTACGGGACAGGGTTATGGCTACACCTTC. It yields the protein CASTPTGQGYGYTF.

The chain carries TRBV27 and TRBJ1-3; the D is unclear. Trimming shortened V by 9 bases and J by 0 bases, and 12 bases separated the two germline ends. The CDR3 contains 14 residues. Germline lookup yields CDR1 MNHEY and CDR2 SMNVEV (reference sequence). CDR3 region: CASKTANSGNTIYF. Here the CDR3 DNA reads TGTGCCAGTAAGACGGCCAACTCTGGAAACACCATATATTTT.

The rearrangement joins TRBV10-3 to TRBJ2-2; 8 nucleotides line up with TRBD1. Trimming took 11 bases from V and 1 from J; bases not matched to a gene: 9. The germline V gene has CDR1 ENHRY and CDR2 SYGVKD. The CDR3 has 15 residues. The CDR3 loop reads CAAGMGQVNTGELFF. As DNA, the CDR3 is TGTGCCGCCGGGATGGGACAGGTGAACACCGGGGAGCTGTTTTTT.

This chain joins TRBV30 and TRBJ2-2, with TRBD2 identical over 7 bases. The length of the CDR3 is 13 residues. Trimming removed 6 bases from V and 7 bases from J; junction bases left unmatched: 8. The germline V gene encodes CDR1 GTSNPN and CDR2 SVGIG (reference sequence). This chain's CDR3 is CACSGMTGGELFF. CDR3 coding DNA: TGTGCCTGCAGCGGGATGACTGGCGGGGAGCTGTTTTTT.

Only a few counts were recorded for this clone. The rearrangement joins TRBV9 to TRBJ2-7, with 8 bases fitting TRBD2. V gave up 0 bases and J gave up 3 bases; unmatched junction bases: 11. Germline loops: CDR1 SGDLS, CDR2 YYNGEE. CDR3 length equals 17 residues. Here the CDR3 reads CASSVGAAAGVLYEQYF. CDR3 in DNA: TGTGCCAGCAGCGTAGGGGCGGCAGCGGGAGTCCTCTACGAGCAGTACTTC.

J is TRBJ2-3 and V is TRBV7-2; D uncertain. From germline, CDR1 is SGHTA and CDR2 FQGNSA. Trimming left V 2 bases short and J 0 bases short, with 9 bases between. CDR3 length: 15 residues. The CDR3 here is CASSLLRSSTDTQYF. In DNA, the CDR3 is TGTGCCAGCAGCTTATTACGGTCTAGCACAGATACGCAGTATTTT.

The V gene is TRBV10-3, the J gene TRBJ2-5; 9 bases fit TRBD1. CDR1 and CDR2 (germline): ENHRY, SYGVKD. This CDR3 has 15 amino acids. J gave up 5 bases and V 6 bases, and 10 bases lay outside the gene matches. The CDR3 region has the DNA TGTGCCATCAGGGGGACAGGGAGTCGTGATGAGACCCAGTACTTC. Translation: CAIRGTGSRDETQYF.

This clone was counted once. The genes are TRBV5-1 and TRBJ2-7; 7 bases map to TRBD2. The CDR3 runs to 15 residues. After removal of 1 base from V and 1 base from J, the junction contained 5 bases not matched to a gene. Germline CDR1 reads SGHRS; CDR2 reads YFSETQ. The CDR3 DNA sequence: TGCGCCAGCAGCTTGACGGGGGGTTCTTCCTACGAGCAGTACTTC. The encoded protein is CASSLTGGSSYEQYF. The full variable domain, rest sourced from reference TRBV5-1 and TRBJ2-7, is KAGVTQTPRYLIKTRGQQVTLSCSPISGHRSVSWYQQTPGQGLQFLFEYFSETQRNKGNFPGRFSGRQFSNSRSEMNVSTLELGDSALYLCASSLTGGSSYEQYFGPGTRLTVT.

This rearrangement joins TRBV12-3 or TRBV12-4 to TRBJ2-5; D is unresolved. V gave up 1 base and J gave up 3 bases, with 6 bases separating them. The CDR3 is 13 amino acids. The CDR3 DNA is TGTGCCAGCAGTTTAGGAATCGAAGAGACCCAGTACTTC. This sequence encodes CASSLGIEETQYF.

The chain couples TRBV19 to TRBJ1-2; D is possibly TRBD1 (5 bases). Germline loops: CDR1 LNHDA, CDR2 SQIVND (reference sequence). The CDR3 spans 16 residues. Trimming took off 8 bases at V and 4 bases at J, with 23 bases between the two ends. Here the CDR3 DNA reads TGTGCCAGTGGCACGGGACCGGAAAACCTTTTCTATGGCTACACCTTC. This encodes CASGTGPENLFYGYTF.

The chain has TRBV24-1 and TRBJ1-4, with D unresolved. Per the germline V gene, CDR1 is KGHDR and CDR2 is SFDVKD. This CDR3 has 16 residues. With 9 bases removed from V and 0 bases from J, the gap between germline ends came to 16 bases. The CDR3, as DNA: TGTGCCACCCTCCTGGCGGTTGTTACAACTAATGAAAAACTGTTTTTT. This sequence encodes CATLLAVVTTNEKLFF.

The J gene is TRBJ1-4, the V gene TRBV7-9; no firm D call. Germline V gives CDR1 SEHNR, CDR2 FQNEAQ (reference sequence). V dropped 4 bases and J dropped 1 base, with 13 bases sitting between them. The CDR3 is 16 amino acids. CDR3 protein: CASSSPWEGTNEKLFF. CDR3 bases: TGTGCCAGCAGCTCGCCATGGGAGGGAACTAATGAAAAACTGTTTTTT.

The rearrangement uses TRBV9 and TRBJ2-3; D gene unclear. The ends were cut back, 0 bases at V and 1 base at J, with 6 bases in the middle. CDR3 length: 14 amino acids. The germline CDR1 and CDR2 sequences are SGDLS and YYNGEE. For the CDR3, the DNA is TGTGCCAGCAGCGTAGCGGGTCGCACAGATACGCAGTATTTT. Protein sequence: CASSVAGRTDTQYF.

This clone has more than one count but fewer than ten. The CDR3 nucleotides read TGTGCCACCAGTGAGGAGGGAGTTCAGCCCCAGCATTTT. It is translated as CATSEEGVQPQHF. The chain combines TRBV24-1 with TRBJ1-5; D uncertain. This CDR3 region has 13 residues. Germline V gives CDR1 KGHDR, CDR2 SFDVKD. Trimming left V 4 bases short and J 6 bases short, with 9 bases between.

The V and J genes are TRBV24-1 and TRBJ2-1; either TRBD1 or TRBD2 may fit D (6 bases each). In germline, CDR1 is KGHDR, CDR2 SFDVKD. The CDR3 sequence is 13 residues long. V dropped 3 bases and J dropped 6 bases, with 8 bases sitting between them. For the CDR3, the DNA is TGTGCCACCAGTGATGGGGGGCGCAATGAGCAGTTCTTC. Its translation is CATSDGGRNEQFF.

The genes are TRBV19 and TRBJ2-3, with 9 bases identical to TRBD1. J was trimmed by 6 bases and V by 4 bases; bases with no gene match: 5. Germline loops: CDR1 LNHDA, CDR2 SQIVND (reference sequence). CDR3 length equals 14 residues. The CDR3 nucleotides are TGTGCCAGTAGTACTACAGGGGGCGGCGATACGCAGTATTTT. It encodes CASSTTGGGDTQYF.

The rearrangement uses TRBV4-2 and TRBJ1-2, with D perhaps matching TRBD1 (6 bases). This CDR3 is 16 amino acids long. V lost 0 bases and J lost 8, with 19 bases in between. CDR1 and CDR2 from the germline V gene are LGHNA and YNFKEQ. The chain's CDR3 is CASSQEVLGAPEGYTF. CDR3 nucleotide sequence: TGTGCCAGCAGCCAAGAGGTATTGGGGGCCCCTGAAGGCTACACCTTC.

The rearrangement joins TRBV4-3 to TRBJ1-2; TRBD1 matches 8 bases. The germline V gene has CDR1 LGHNA and CDR2 YSLEER. The V and J ends lost 2 bases and 6 bases, in that order; junction bases with no gene match: 8. The CDR3 spans 15 residues. CDR3 residues: CASSQNIRGLDGYTF. The CDR3 region has the DNA TGCGCCAGCAGCCAAAATATCAGGGGGCTGGATGGCTACACCTTC.